The following is a T cell receptor beta chain sequence with its context. Residents of about 25 US areas, aged roughly 18 to 95 years, made up the participants. Method: immunoSEQ multiplex PCR; TCRdb's copy keeps in-frame clones and lacks some. The repertoire holds a few hundred thousand clones, 87% seen once, with about 2.7% in the top ten. This sample is drawn from a study of blood T cell repertoires in COVID-19. Overall study context: Acute-phase and convalescent COVID-19 samples originated in the United States, Italy and Spain.

The CDR3 sequence is 14 residues long. Looked up from germline, CDR1 is LGHNA and CDR2 is YNFKEQ. V lost 3 bases, J lost 7 bases, and 7 bases stayed unmatched. Sequenced: PBMCs or T cells enriched from blood (not recorded which). The chain employs TRBV4-2 and TRBJ2-7; 9 bases are shared with TRBD1. The TCR was taken from a woman younger than 45 who had recovered from COVID-19. CDR3 in amino acids: CASSHPGQGMEQYF. DNA of the CDR3: TGTGCCAGCAGCCACCCGGGACAGGGCATGGAGCAGTACTTC.